The subject of this entry is one T cell receptor beta chain. Here immunoSEQ multiplex PCR was the method, and the copy in TCRdb shows in-frame clones only, minus some. The sample carries about 100,000 clones, approximately 96% recorded once. Trimming pared 5 bases from V and 4 bases from J, leaving 8 bases between. CDR1 and CDR2 from the germline V gene are SGHAT and FQNNGV. The CDR3 has 13 amino acids. This entry comes from a study of technical replicates of blood from a few donors. The origin of this receptor is a human donor in good health. The chain combines TRBV11-2 with TRBJ1-4; D not resolved. What was sequenced was T cells isolated from PBMCs. Here the CDR3 DNA reads TGTGCCAGCAGCACCCGGGTTAATGAAAAACTGTTTTTT. This encodes CASSTRVNEKLFF.